This TCR beta chain was captured in a study of blood T cells in healthy people across ages. Trimming stripped 7 bases from V and 0 bases from J, with 12 bases between. The CDR3 has 14 amino acids. The germline gives CDR1 MNHNY, CDR2 SVGAGI (reference sequence). The second PCR ran roughly 6 to 11 cycles with a sample-barcoded 5' primer and J-beta primers. From the 5' RACE reads, TCRdb called clonotypes with MiXCR, one entry per CDR3 protein. The table has 1.5 million to 2 million distinct CDR3 sequences, 49% seen once. The rearrangement links TRBV6-6 to TRBJ1-2; possible D gene TRBD1, 6 bases. Sequencing was done on a sample of blood. This TCR derives from a woman aged 40-49 years in good health. In DNA, the CDR3 is TGTGCCAGCACTATGGGACATCCTAACTATGGCTACACCTTC. It codes for CASTMGHPNYGYTF.